This T cell receptor (beta chain) was sequenced during a study of blood T cell repertoires in COVID-19. Losses at the gene ends were 4 bases for V and 4 bases for J; bases not matched to a gene: 4. Germline CDR1 is SQVTM and CDR2 is ANQGSEA. The CDR3 length is 12 residues. Participants reported their clinical history, and cohort assignment relied on those reports. The method was immunoSEQ multiplex PCR; TCRdb's version includes in-frame clones alone and lacks a portion of them. Of approximately 220,000 clones in the sample, around 89% were seen once. What was sequenced was PBMCs or T cells enriched from blood (not recorded which). The J gene is TRBJ2-7, the V gene TRBV29-1; 7 bases agree with TRBD2. This TCR came from a young man who had been exposed to COVID-19. CDR3 DNA sequence: TGCAGCGTTGGAGCGGGGATGTACGAGCAGTACTTC. Its translation is CSVGAGMYEQYF.